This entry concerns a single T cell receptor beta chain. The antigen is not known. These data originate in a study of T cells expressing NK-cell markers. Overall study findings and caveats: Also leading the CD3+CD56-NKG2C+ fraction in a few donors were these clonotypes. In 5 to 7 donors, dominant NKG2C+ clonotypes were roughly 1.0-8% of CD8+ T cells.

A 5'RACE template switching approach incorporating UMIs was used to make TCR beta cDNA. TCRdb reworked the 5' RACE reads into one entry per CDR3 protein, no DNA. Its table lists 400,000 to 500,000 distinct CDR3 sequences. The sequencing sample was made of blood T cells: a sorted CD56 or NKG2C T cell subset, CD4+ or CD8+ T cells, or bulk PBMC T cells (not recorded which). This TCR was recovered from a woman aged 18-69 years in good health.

The CDR3 sequence: CASSLRSVFGTGELFF. This chain links TRBV11-3 with TRBJ2-2. Germline CDR1 SGHNT, CDR2 YENEEA. This CDR3 comprises 16 residues.